This T cell receptor (beta chain) was sequenced in a study of cytomegalovirus exposure and HLA in healthy donors. CDR3 length: 15 residues. V lost 6 bases and J lost 1; bases outside the gene matches: 7. Germline assignment: CDR1 SGHVS and CDR2 FQNEAQ. The PCR was carried out with 60 Vbeta primers and 13 Jbeta primers. Repertoires were generated with immunoSEQ multiplex PCR, while TCRdb's copy carries only in-frame clones and drops some. The table lists more than 90,000 clones, 76% of them singletons, with 1.5% to 2% in the top ten. This clone was counted between two and nine times. The clonotype comes from a man between 40 and 49 years old in good health and CMV-seronegative. The J gene is TRBJ2-5, the V gene TRBV7-8; the match to TRBD2 covers 8 bases. The specimen sequenced was PBMCs. The DNA for the CDR3 is TGTGCCAGCAGTCAGAGGACTAGCCCCCAAGAGACCCAGTACTTC. Translated, it gives CASSQRTSPQETQYF.